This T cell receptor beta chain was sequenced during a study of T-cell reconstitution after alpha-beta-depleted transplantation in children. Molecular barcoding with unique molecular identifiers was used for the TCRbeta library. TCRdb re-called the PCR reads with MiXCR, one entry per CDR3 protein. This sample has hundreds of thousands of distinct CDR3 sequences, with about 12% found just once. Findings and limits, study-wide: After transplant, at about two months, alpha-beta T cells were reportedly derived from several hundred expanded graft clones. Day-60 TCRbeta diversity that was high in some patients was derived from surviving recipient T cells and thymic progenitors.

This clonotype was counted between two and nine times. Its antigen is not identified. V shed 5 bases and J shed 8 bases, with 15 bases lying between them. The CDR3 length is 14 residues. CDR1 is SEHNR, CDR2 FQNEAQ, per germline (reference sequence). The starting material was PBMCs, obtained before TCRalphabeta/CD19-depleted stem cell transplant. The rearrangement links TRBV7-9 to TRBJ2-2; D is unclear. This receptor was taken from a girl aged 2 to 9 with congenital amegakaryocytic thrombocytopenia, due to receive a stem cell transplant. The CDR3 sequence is CASSPWRLRGELFF. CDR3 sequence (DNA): TGTGCCAGCAGCCCCTGGCGGCTACGAGGGGAGCTGTTTTTT.